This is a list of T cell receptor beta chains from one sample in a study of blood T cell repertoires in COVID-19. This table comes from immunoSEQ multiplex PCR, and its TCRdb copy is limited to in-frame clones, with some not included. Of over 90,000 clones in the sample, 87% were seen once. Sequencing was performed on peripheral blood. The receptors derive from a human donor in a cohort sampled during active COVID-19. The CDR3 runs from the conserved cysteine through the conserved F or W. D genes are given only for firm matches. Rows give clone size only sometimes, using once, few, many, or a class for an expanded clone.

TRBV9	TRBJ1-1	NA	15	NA	TGTGCCAGCAGCGAGGGGGGGACGGCGGACACTGAAGCTTTCTTT	CASSEGGTADTEAFF
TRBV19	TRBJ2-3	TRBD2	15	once	TGTGCCAGTAGTAGAGGGAGGGGAGGAGTAGATACGCAGTATTTT	CASSRGRGGVDTQYF
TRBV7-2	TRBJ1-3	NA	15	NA	TGTGCCAGCAGCTCCGCGGGGGTGCCTGGAAACACCATATATTTT	CASSSAGVPGNTIYF
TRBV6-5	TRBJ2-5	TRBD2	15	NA	TGTGCCAGCAGCCTAGCGGGAGGGCAACAAGAGACCCAGTACTTC	CASSLAGGQQETQYF
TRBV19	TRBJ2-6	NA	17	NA	TGTGCCAGTAGCCCCCCCCCGCGGCTCGCTGGGGCCAACGTCCTGACTTTC	CASSPPPRLAGANVLTF
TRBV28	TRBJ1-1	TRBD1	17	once	TGTGCCAGCAGTTTGGGGACAGGGGCCGTCCGTGAAACTGAAGCTTTCTTT	CASSLGTGAVRETEAFF
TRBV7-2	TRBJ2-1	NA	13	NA	TGTGCCAGCAGGATACAGGCCTACAATGAGCAGTTCTTC	CASRIQAYNEQFF
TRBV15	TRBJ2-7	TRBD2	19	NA	TGTGCCACCAGCACCCCTGCATCAAGACTAGCGGGAGTCGTCGGCGAGCAGTACTTC	CATSTPASRLAGVVGEQYF
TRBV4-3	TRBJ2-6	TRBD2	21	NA	TGCGCCAGCAGCCAAGATGACCCCGTTGGACTAGCGGTTCTTGGGGCCAACGTCCTGACTTTC	CASSQDDPVGLAVLGANVLTF
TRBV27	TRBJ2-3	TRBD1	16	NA	TGTGCCAGCAGCCCTACCGGGACAGGGTTTATGGATACGCAGTATTTT	CASSPTGTGFMDTQYF
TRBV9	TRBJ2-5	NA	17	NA	TGTGCCAGCAGCGTAGGATCCGGGACACCTGACCAAGAGACCCAGTACTTC	CASSVGSGTPDQETQYF
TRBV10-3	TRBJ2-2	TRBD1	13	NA	TGTGCCACCGGGACAGGGGACACCGGGGAGCTGTTTTTT	CATGTGDTGELFF
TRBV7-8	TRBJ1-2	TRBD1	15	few	TGTGCCAGCAGCTTAAGGACAGGGCCCAACTATGGCTACACCTTC	CASSLRTGPNYGYTF
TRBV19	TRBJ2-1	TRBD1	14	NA	TGTGCCACCCTGAGCGACAGGGGTTTGAATGAGCAGTTCTTC	CATLSDRGLNEQFF
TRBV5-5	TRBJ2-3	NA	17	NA	TGTGCCAGCAGCTTTTTGCCCACGATTCTAGGGGGAGATACGCAGTATTTT	CASSFLPTILGGDTQYF
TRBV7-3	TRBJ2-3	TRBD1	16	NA	TGTGCCAGCAGCGCGAACAGGGGGTCTAGCACAGATACGCAGTATTTT	CASSANRGSSTDTQYF
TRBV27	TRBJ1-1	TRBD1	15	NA	TGTGCCAGCAGTTTATGGGCAGGGGGGAACACTGAAGCTTTCTTT	CASSLWAGGNTEAFF
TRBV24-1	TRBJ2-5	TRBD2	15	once	TGTGCCACCAGTGATATGAGGGAGGGAGGAGAGACCCAGTACTTC	CATSDMREGGETQYF
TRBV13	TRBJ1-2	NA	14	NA	TGTGCCAGCAGCGGCCCAGCCGGGGGCTATGGCTACACCTTC	CASSGPAGGYGYTF
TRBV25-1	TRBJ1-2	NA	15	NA	TGTGCCAGCAGTGACCCGGGTGGCCAGGGGCCTGGCTACACCTTC	CASSDPGGQGPGYTF
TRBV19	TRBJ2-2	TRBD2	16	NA	TGTGCCAGTAGATCCGGGACTAGTAGGCAGGGCGGGGAGCTGTTTTTT	CASRSGTSRQGGELFF
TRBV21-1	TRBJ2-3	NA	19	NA	TGTGCCAGCACACCCGGGACAGGGGGACTAGCGGGATCCACAGATACGCAGTATTTT	CASTPGTGGLAGSTDTQYF
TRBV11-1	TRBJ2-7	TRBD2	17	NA	TGTGCCAGCAGCTTAGCGAGCACTAGCGGGAGTGTCTACGAGCAGTACTTC	CASSLASTSGSVYEQYF
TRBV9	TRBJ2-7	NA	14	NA	TGTGCCAGCAGCTCCATGGTAGGGGTGAGCGAGCAGTACTTC	CASSSMVGVSEQYF
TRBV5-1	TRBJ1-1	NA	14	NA	TGCGCCAGCAGCTTGTTCTCGGGGAACACTGAAGCTTTCTTT	CASSLFSGNTEAFF
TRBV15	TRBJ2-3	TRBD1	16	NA	TGTGCCACCAGCAGAGATCGGGACAGGGGGACAGATACGCAGTATTTT	CATSRDRDRGTDTQYF
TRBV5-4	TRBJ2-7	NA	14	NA	TGTGCCAGCAGCTCCGATCCCGGGGTAGGCGAGCAGTACTTC	CASSSDPGVGEQYF
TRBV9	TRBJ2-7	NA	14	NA	TGTGCCAGCAGCCCCGCCGGACAGCCCTACGAGCAGTACTTC	CASSPAGQPYEQYF
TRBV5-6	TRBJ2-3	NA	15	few	TGTGCCAGCAGCCCGAGGAAAGAGCCCACAGATACGCAGTATTTT	CASSPRKEPTDTQYF
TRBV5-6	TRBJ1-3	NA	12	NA	TGTGCCAGCAGCTGGGCGGGAAACACCATATATTTT	CASSWAGNTIYF
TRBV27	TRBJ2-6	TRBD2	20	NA	TGTGCCAGCAGTTTGCGGGGGGGGCAGGGGATGATCCCTGGGGCCAACGTCCTGACTTTC	CASSLRGGQGMIPGANVLTF
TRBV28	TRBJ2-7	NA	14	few	TGTGCCAGCAGTTTCGGTCTAGGGACTTCCGAGCAGTACTTC	CASSFGLGTSEQYF